Sequencing of this TCR beta chain was carried out in a study of T cells expressing NK-cell markers. Study-level information: The authors sequenced eight donors, of whom seven were HCMV-seropositive and one was seronegative.

Notes on the study in general: Dominant NKG2C+ clonotype frequencies of about 1.0-7.0% of CD8+ T cells were measured in five or six donors.

TCRdb re-called the 5' RACE reads and shows each CDR3 protein once, DNA omitted. The sample has 150,000 or so distinct CDR3 sequences; the top ten hold around a third. The CDR3 has 14 residues. Per the germline V gene, CDR1 is SGHVS and CDR2 is FQNEAQ. Note on this clonotype: Its antigen is as yet unknown.

The TCR comes from a woman in her 50s in good health. The specimen sequenced was blood T cells: a sorted CD56 or NKG2C T cell subset, CD4+ or CD8+ T cells, or bulk PBMC T cells (not recorded which). The chain joins TRBV7-8 to TRBJ2-5. CDR3 sequence reads: CASSLGGTVETQYF. Combining the CDR3 with reference TRBV7-8 and TRBJ2-5 gives the whole variable domain GAGVSQSPRYKVAKRGQDVALRCDPISGHVSLFWYQQALGQGPEFLTYFQNEAQLDKSGLPSDRFFAERPEGSVSTLKIQRTQQEDSAVYLCASSLGGTVETQYFGPGTRLLVL.